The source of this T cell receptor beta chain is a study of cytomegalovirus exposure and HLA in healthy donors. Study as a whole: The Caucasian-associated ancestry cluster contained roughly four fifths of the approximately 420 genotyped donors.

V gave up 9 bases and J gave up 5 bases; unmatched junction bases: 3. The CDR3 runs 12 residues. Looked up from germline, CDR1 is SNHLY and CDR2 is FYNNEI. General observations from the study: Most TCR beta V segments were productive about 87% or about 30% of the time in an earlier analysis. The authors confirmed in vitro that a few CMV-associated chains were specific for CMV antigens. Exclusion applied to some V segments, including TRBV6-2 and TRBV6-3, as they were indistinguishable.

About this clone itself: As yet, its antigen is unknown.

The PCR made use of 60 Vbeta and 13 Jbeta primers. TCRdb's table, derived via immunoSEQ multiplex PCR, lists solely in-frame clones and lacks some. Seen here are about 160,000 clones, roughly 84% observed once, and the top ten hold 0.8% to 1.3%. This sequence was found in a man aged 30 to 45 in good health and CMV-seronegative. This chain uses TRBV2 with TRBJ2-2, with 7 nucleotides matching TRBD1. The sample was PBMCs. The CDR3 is CASGTATGELFF. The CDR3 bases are TGTGCCAGTGGGACAGCTACCGGGGAGCTGTTTTTT. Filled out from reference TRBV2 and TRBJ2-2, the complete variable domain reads EPEVTQTPSHQVTQMGQEVILRCVPISNHLYFYWYRQILGQKVEFLVSFYNNEISEKSEIFDDQFSVERPDGSNFTLKIRSTKLEDSAMYFCASGTATGELFFGEGSRLTVL.